These T cell receptor beta chains were read from a single sample in a study of CD8 T cells in ankylosing spondylitis. MiXCR was run by TCRdb on the 5' RACE reads, yielding one entry per CDR3 protein. Of 250,000 or so distinct CDR3 sequences in the sample, 15% to 20% are singletons; the top ten hold around 30%. Input material: blood, either unsorted or a sorted T cell fraction (not recorded which). Every receptor here comes from a male donor with ankylosing spondylitis or in good health (not recorded which). CDR3s include the opening cysteine and the closing phenylalanine or tryptophan. The D gene is left open where the match is weak. Size tells how often a clone was seen (once, few, many) or the class of an expanded clone, and some rows leave it out.

CDR3nt	CDR3aa	d_gene	abundance	v_gene	j_gene
TGTGCCAGCAGCCTTCGTTTAGCGGAGTACAATGAGCAGTTCTTC	CASSLRLAEYNEQFF	.	.	TRBV7-6	TRBJ2-1
TGTGCCAGCAGCTCCACTAGCGGGAGGGTAAATGAGCAGTTCTTC	CASSSTSGRVNEQFF	TRBD2	many	TRBV7-9	TRBJ2-1
TGCGCCAGCAGCCAGCGATGGACTGAACAAGAGACCCAGTACTTC	CASSQRWTEQETQYF	.	few	TRBV4-1	TRBJ2-5
TGTGCCAGCAGGAGACAGGGACCCTACGAGCAGTACTTC	CASRRQGPYEQYF	TRBD1	.	TRBV27	TRBJ2-7
TGCGCCAGCGCCCTTGGAGGGGGCTTTAGCTGTGACCCCTACAATGAGCAGTTCTTC	CASALGGGFSCDPYNEQFF	.	few	TRBV5-1	TRBJ2-1
TGTGCCAGCAGCGATGGGGAGGGTTTGGTCTACGAGCAGTACTTC	CASSDGEGLVYEQYF	TRBD2	few	TRBV7-9	TRBJ2-7
TGTGCCAGCAGCTTAGAATACGGGGAGACCCAGTACTTC	CASSLEYGETQYF	.	few	TRBV11-2	TRBJ2-5
TGTGCCATCAGTGACTACTCCAACTACGAGCAGTACTTC	CAISDYSNYEQYF	.	few	TRBV10-3	TRBJ2-7
TGTGCCAGCAGCTTAACCCGGGACACTTTCCACAATGAGCAGTTCTTC	CASSLTRDTFHNEQFF	.	few	TRBV7-6	TRBJ2-1
TGCAGTGCTAGAGATCAGGGCCCGATGATCGATGAGCAGTTCTTC	CSARDQGPMIDEQFF	.	.	TRBV20-1	TRBJ2-1
TGTGCCAGTAGTATGGGAGGGAACACTGAAGCTTTCTTT	CASSMGGNTEAFF	.	.	TRBV19	TRBJ1-1
TGTGCCAGCACTATGGACGGGGGGAGGGACCACGAGCAGTACTTC	CASTMDGGRDHEQYF	TRBD2	many	TRBV6-1	TRBJ2-7
TGCAGCGTTGAGGGACAGGGGTCCTTCACAGATACGCAGTATTTT	CSVEGQGSFTDTQYF	TRBD1	.	TRBV29-1	TRBJ2-3
TGCAGTGCTAGAGAAATGAGCTCCTACGAGCAGTACTTC	CSAREMSSYEQYF	.	few	TRBV20-1	TRBJ2-7
TGTGCCAGCAGCCTGGGACAGGGCTTGCAGACCCAGTACTTC	CASSLGQGLQTQYF	TRBD1	.	TRBV6-2/TRBV6-3	TRBJ2-5
TGTGCCAGCAGCCTCCTCTGGGCAGGCGGCGGGGAGCTGTTTTTT	CASSLLWAGGGELFF	.	.	TRBV12-3/TRBV12-4	TRBJ2-2
TGTGCCAGCAGTTTTTCGGAGGGGTCGCCCCCGAAATGCGGCTTT	CASSFSEGSPPKCGF	.	.	TRBV12-3/TRBV12-4	TRBJ1-1
TGTGCCAGCAGTCCCGTTCGCCCCACTTACACCGGGGAGCTGTTTTTT	CASSPVRPTYTGELFF	.	few	TRBV12-3/TRBV12-4	TRBJ2-2
TGTGCCAGCAGCCCTGACAGGGGAGAGACCCAGTACTTC	CASSPDRGETQYF	TRBD1	many	TRBV27	TRBJ2-5
TGTGCCAGCAGCTCCAGAGCGGGAGGGCCGAATGAGCAGTTCTTC	CASSSRAGGPNEQFF	TRBD2	many	TRBV14	TRBJ2-1
TGCAGTGCTAGAGATTCCCCGGAGACCCAGTACTTC	CSARDSPETQYF	.	.	TRBV20-1	TRBJ2-5
TGTGCCAGCAGCGCAACTAGCGGGAGGGCCGACCGGGAGCTGTTTTTT	CASSATSGRADRELFF	TRBD2	few	TRBV7-2	TRBJ2-2
TGTGCCAGCAGCTTGTGGGGGGGACTTTCTTCCCTCGGGATCTACGAGCAGTACTTC	CASSLWGGLSSLGIYEQYF	TRBD2	few	TRBV5-6	TRBJ2-7
TGTGCCAGCAGCCACCCCGGCGGAAGCGAGCAGTTCTTC	CASSHPGGSEQFF	.	few	TRBV7-9	TRBJ2-1
TGCGCCAGCAGCCCGGGACTCCGGAGCTCCTACAATGAGCAGTTCTTC	CASSPGLRSSYNEQFF	.	few	TRBV4-3	TRBJ2-1
TGCGCCAGCAGCCAAGGGACTAGCGTCTACAATGAGCAGTTCTTC	CASSQGTSVYNEQFF	TRBD2	few	TRBV4-3	TRBJ2-1
TGTGCCAGCAGGGGACAGGGGGCAGGTGGCTACACCTTC	CASRGQGAGGYTF	TRBD1	.	TRBV27	TRBJ1-2
TGTGCCAGCAGTCCGTCACTAGCGGGTATGCCCTACAATGAGCAGTTCTTC	CASSPSLAGMPYNEQFF	TRBD2	.	TRBV12-3/TRBV12-4	TRBJ2-1
TGTGCCAGCGGCCTCTACGAGCAGTACTTC	CASGLYEQYF	.	.	TRBV6-2/TRBV6-3	TRBJ2-7
TGTGCCAGCAGCTGGGGGGACAGGCCCTACGAGCAGTACTTC	CASSWGDRPYEQYF	TRBD1	few	TRBV5-4	TRBJ2-7
TGCAGTGCTCCCGTGACAGGGTTACTTGGAAACACCATATATTTT	CSAPVTGLLGNTIYF	TRBD1	few	TRBV20-1	TRBJ1-3
TGTGCCAGCAGTTTCCTTCGCGGGACTAGCGGGAGGGCCGGGAGAAATGAGCAGTTCTTC	CASSFLRGTSGRAGRNEQFF	TRBD2	.	TRBV27	TRBJ2-1
TGTGCCAGCAGCGATGGAGGGGACAGGGGGCGAGAGACCCAGTACTTC	CASSDGGDRGRETQYF	TRBD1	few	TRBV7-2	TRBJ2-5
TGCAGCGTTGCCTGGGGGACCCCCTACGAGCAGTACTTC	CSVAWGTPYEQYF	.	.	TRBV29-1	TRBJ2-7
TGCGCCAGCAGCCAAGCTTTAGGGACTGGGGCCAACGTCCTGACTTTC	CASSQALGTGANVLTF	.	few	TRBV4-1	TRBJ2-6
TGTGCCAGCAGCCTCCCCCTGACTAGCGACTCCTACGAGCAGTACTTC	CASSLPLTSDSYEQYF	TRBD2	many	TRBV7-2	TRBJ2-7
TGTGCCAGCAGCCAAGATCAAACAGGGGGTATCGTCAAAAACATTCAGTACTTC	CASSQDQTGGIVKNIQYF	TRBD1	.	TRBV3-1	TRBJ2-4
TGTGCCAGCAGTTGGGACAGCTCGGTGGAGACCCAGTACTTC	CASSWDSSVETQYF	TRBD1	many	TRBV12-3/TRBV12-4	TRBJ2-5
TGTGCCAGCAGTGAAGAGGGACTAGCGGCCTATTTT	CASSEEGLAAYF	TRBD2	.	TRBV2	TRBJ2-3
TGTGCCAGCAGTTACGGCTTTTACGAGCAGTACTTC	CASSYGFYEQYF	.	.	TRBV6-2/TRBV6-3	TRBJ2-7
TGCAGTGCTGCCCCGGGACTAGCGGACATAGCCAAAAACATTCAGTACTTC	CSAAPGLADIAKNIQYF	TRBD2	.	TRBV20-1	TRBJ2-4
TGTGCCAGCACCCCAGGGTTCTTAGCGGGTTACAACCAAGAGACCCAGTACTTC	CASTPGFLAGYNQETQYF	TRBD2	few	TRBV11-2	TRBJ2-5
TGCAGCGTTGAAGAGAAGGGACAGGGGATCGACGAGCAGTACTTC	CSVEEKGQGIDEQYF	TRBD1	few	TRBV29-1	TRBJ2-7
TGTGCCAGCAGTCCCGACCCGACTAGCGGGAGATGGTACACCGGGGAGCTGTTTTTT	CASSPDPTSGRWYTGELFF	TRBD2	few	TRBV28	TRBJ2-2
TGTGCCAGCAGAACCGGAGAGGGTGTCGATCACTACGAGCAGTACTTC	CASRTGEGVDHYEQYF	.	few	TRBV27	TRBJ2-7
TGTGCCAGCAGCCTACTAGCGGGAGAGGATACGCAGTATTTT	CASSLLAGEDTQYF	TRBD2	many	TRBV12-3/TRBV12-4	TRBJ2-3
TGTGCCAGCAGTTACTCGGCGGAAACCTCCTACAATGAGCAGTTCTTC	CASSYSAETSYNEQFF	.	.	TRBV6-5	TRBJ2-1
TGTGCCAGCTCACAGGGGATGGCAGATACGCAGTATTTT	CASSQGMADTQYF	.	many	TRBV18	TRBJ2-3
TGCGCCAGCAGCCAAGAGGTCCCCGGACTAGGCGCGAACACCGGGGAGCTGTTTTTT	CASSQEVPGLGANTGELFF	TRBD2	.	TRBV4-3	TRBJ2-2
TGTGCCACCAGTGTCGGCGGGGTCAATGAGCAGTTCTTC	CATSVGGVNEQFF	.	many	TRBV24-1	TRBJ2-1
TGCAGCGTCCACGACCGAGAAGATGGTACAGATACGCAGTATTTT	CSVHDREDGTDTQYF	.	many	TRBV29-1	TRBJ2-3
TGTGCCATCAGTGTCCGAGGGGAGGAGCAGTACTTC	CAISVRGEEQYF	.	.	TRBV10-3	TRBJ2-7
TGTGCCAGCAGCGCTACGACTAGCGGGAGATCCGATGAGCAGTTCTTC	CASSATTSGRSDEQFF	TRBD2	.	TRBV9	TRBJ2-1
TGTGCCAGCAGTGAAGGTTTGGCTAACTATGGCTACACCTTC	CASSEGLANYGYTF	.	few	TRBV25-1	TRBJ1-2
TGTGCCAGCAGTTGGAGGAACGGGAGCTCCTACAATGAGCAGTTCTTC	CASSWRNGSSYNEQFF	.	.	TRBV6-2/TRBV6-3	TRBJ2-1
TGTGCCAGCAGTAACCAGGGGGAGGGGTCCTACAATGAGCAGTTCTTC	CASSNQGEGSYNEQFF	.	few	TRBV6-5	TRBJ2-1
TGCAGCGTTGAAGGGGCGACAGCTCGCCAAGAGACCCAGTACTTC	CSVEGATARQETQYF	.	many	TRBV29-1	TRBJ2-5
TGTGCCAGCGCGGGGTCAGAAACCTCCTACGAGCAGTACTTC	CASAGSETSYEQYF	.	few	TRBV28	TRBJ2-7
TGCGCCAGCAGCCAAGAGACGCCGGGACAGGGGTACAATGAGCAGTTCTTC	CASSQETPGQGYNEQFF	TRBD1	.	TRBV4-1	TRBJ2-1
TGTGCCAGCAGCCGATCCGGGACTAGCGGGAGCCAAAACATTCAGTACTTC	CASSRSGTSGSQNIQYF	TRBD2	.	TRBV12-3/TRBV12-4	TRBJ2-4